This TCR beta chain comes out of a study of monozygotic twins with inflammatory bowel disease. The CDR3 covers 14 residues. Germline V lookup: CDR1 LNHDA, CDR2 SQIVND (reference sequence). TCRdb reprocessed the 5' RACE reads; each CDR3 protein has one entry and no DNA is given. Across 350,000 to 500,000 distinct CDR3 sequences, the top ten clones capture roughly 2.3% of the sample. The TCR comes from a human donor with ulcerative colitis or Crohn's disease, or a healthy co-twin of an affected twin (not recorded which). The gene calls are TRBV19 and TRBJ2-7; TCRdb lists TRBD2, though no DNA is available to test this call. Sequencing was performed on blood. CDR3 amino acids: CASSRTPWEYEQYF.